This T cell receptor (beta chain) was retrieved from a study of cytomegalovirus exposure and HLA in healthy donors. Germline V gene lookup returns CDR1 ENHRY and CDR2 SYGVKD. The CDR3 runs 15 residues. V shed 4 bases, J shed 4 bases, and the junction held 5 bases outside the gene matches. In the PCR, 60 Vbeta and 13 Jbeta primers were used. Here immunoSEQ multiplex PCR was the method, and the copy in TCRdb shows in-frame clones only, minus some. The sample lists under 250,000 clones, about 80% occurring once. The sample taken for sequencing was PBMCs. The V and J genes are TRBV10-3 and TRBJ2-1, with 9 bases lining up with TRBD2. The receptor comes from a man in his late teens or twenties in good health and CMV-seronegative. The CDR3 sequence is CAISGRSGRYNEQFF. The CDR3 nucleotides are TGTGCCATCAGTGGCCGAAGCGGGAGGTACAATGAGCAGTTCTTC.